This T cell receptor (beta chain) was captured in a study of cytomegalovirus exposure and HLA in healthy donors. Study-level results: According to the study, around 180 TCR beta chains were cytomegalovirus-associated. As a later analysis revealed, the rate of TCR association differed by HLA locus, with DRB1 most and HLA-C fewest.

The ends were cut back, 5 bases at V and 5 bases at J, with 12 bases in the middle. The CDR3 consists of 13 residues. Germline-derived CDR1 and CDR2 are MNHEY and SVGAGI. The primer mix had 60 Vbeta and 13 Jbeta primers. The data were produced by immunoSEQ multiplex PCR, yet TCRdb's version contains in-frame clones alone and is incomplete. The sample includes fewer than 130,000 clones, roughly three fifths of them seen just once. In the case of this clone: What it binds is not known.

This clonotype was obtained from a young man in good health and CMV-seropositive. The chain carries TRBV6-5 and TRBJ2-5, with a tentative D call TRBD2 (6 bases). Sequenced sample: PBMCs. The CDR3 loop is CASSPTGGETQYF. As DNA, the CDR3 is TGTGCCAGCAGTCCCACAGGAGGGGAGACCCAGTACTTC.